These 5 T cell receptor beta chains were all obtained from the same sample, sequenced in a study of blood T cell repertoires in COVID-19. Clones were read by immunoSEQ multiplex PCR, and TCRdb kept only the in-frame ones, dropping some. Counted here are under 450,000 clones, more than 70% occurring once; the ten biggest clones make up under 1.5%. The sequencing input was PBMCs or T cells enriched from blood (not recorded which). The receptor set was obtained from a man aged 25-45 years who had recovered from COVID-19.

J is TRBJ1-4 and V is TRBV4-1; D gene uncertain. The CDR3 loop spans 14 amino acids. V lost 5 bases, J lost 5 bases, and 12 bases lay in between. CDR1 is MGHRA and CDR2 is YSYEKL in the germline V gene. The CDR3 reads CASSAPGGNEKLFF. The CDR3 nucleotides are TGCGCCAGCAGCGCCCCGGGAGGGAATGAAAAACTGTTTTTT.

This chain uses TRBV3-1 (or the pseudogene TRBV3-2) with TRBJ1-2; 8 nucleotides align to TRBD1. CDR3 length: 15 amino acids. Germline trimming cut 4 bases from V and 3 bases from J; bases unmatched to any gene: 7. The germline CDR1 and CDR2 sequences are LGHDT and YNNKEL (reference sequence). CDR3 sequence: CASSPSPGGDYGYTF. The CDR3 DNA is TGTGCCAGCAGCCCAAGCCCAGGGGGCGACTATGGCTACACCTTC.

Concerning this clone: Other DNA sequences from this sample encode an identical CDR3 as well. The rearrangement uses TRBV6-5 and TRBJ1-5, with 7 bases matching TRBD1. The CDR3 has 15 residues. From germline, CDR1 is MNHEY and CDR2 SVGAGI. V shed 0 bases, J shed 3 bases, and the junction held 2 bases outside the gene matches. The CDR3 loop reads CASSYSTGSNQPQHF. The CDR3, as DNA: TGTGCCAGCAGTTACTCGACAGGGTCCAATCAGCCCCAGCATTTT.

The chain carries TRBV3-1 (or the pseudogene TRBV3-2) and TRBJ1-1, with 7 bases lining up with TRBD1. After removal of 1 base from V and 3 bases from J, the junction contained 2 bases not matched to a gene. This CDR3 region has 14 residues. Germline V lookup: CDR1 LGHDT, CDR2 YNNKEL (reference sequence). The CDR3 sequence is CASSQAGGHTEAFF. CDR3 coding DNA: TGTGCCAGCAGCCAAGCAGGGGGGCACACTGAAGCTTTCTTT.

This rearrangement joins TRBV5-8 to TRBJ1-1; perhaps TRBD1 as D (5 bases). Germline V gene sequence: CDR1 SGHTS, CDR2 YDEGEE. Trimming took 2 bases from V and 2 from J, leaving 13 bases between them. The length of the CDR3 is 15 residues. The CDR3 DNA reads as TGTGCCAGCAGCTTACTGGGAGGGGCTAACACTGAAGCTTTCTTT. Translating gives CASSLLGGANTEAFF.